This T cell receptor beta chain originates from a study of T-cell memory formation after mild COVID-19. TCRdb itself ran the 5' RACE reads through MiXCR, one entry per CDR3 protein. The sample holds hundreds of thousands of distinct CDR3 sequences, around 14% seen once. This CDR3 has 14 residues. V gave up 0 bases and J gave up 5 bases, with 11 bases separating them. The germline V gene encodes CDR1 MNHEY and CDR2 SVGAGI. This sequence joins TRBV6-5 and TRBJ2-7; D call uncertain. Sequenced input: PBMCs or a T cell subset sorted from them (not recorded which). The TCR sequence derives from a young man who had mild COVID-19 (a few samples of this study predate the infection). Cell type and time point are not known. The CDR3 loop is CASSYSIRADEQYF. The CDR3 DNA reads TGTGCCAGCAGTTACTCGATCCGCGCCGACGAGCAGTACTTC.